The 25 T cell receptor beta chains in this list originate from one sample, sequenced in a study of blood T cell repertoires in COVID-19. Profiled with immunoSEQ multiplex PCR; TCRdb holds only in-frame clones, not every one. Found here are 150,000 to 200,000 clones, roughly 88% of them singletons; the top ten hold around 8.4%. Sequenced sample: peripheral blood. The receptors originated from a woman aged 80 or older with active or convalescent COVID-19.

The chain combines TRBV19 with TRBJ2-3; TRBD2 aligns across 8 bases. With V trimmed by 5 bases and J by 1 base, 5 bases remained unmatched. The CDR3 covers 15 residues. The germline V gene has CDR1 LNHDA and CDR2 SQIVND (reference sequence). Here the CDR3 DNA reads TGTGCCAGTAGTCTCGGAGCGGGGGGCACAGATACGCAGTATTTT. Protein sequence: CASSLGAGGTDTQYF.

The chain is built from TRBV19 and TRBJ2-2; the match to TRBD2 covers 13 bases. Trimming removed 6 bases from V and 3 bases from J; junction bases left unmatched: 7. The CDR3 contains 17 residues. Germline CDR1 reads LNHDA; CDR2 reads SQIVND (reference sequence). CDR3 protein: CASSPNGLAGDTGELFF. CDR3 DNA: TGTGCCAGTAGCCCCAATGGACTAGCGGGGGACACCGGGGAGCTGTTTTTT.

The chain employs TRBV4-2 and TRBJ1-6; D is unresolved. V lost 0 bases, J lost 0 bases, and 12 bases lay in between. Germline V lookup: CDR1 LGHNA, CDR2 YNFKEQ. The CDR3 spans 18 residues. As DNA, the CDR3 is TGTGCCAGCAGCCAAGACAGGTTAACGAGCTCCTATAATTCACCCCTCCACTTT. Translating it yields CASSQDRLTSSYNSPLHF.

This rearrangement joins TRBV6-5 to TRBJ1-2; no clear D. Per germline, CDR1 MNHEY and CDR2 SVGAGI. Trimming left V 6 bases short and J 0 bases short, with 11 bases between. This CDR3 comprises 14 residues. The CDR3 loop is CASSLTLANYGYTF. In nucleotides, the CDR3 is TGTGCCAGCAGCTTGACACTCGCTAACTATGGCTACACCTTC.

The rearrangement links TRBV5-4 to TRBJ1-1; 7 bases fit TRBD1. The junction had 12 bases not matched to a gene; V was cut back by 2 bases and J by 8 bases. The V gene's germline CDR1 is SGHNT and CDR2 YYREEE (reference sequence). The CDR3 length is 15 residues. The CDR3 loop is CASSFYSGTEKEAFF. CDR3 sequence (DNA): TGTGCCAGCAGCTTCTACTCCGGGACAGAAAAGGAAGCTTTCTTT.

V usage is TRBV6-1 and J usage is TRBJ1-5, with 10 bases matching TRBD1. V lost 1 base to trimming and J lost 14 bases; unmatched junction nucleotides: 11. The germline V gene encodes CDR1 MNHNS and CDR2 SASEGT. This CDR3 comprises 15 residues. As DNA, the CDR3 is TGTGCCAGCAGTGAAGAAGGGGAGGAGGGGACAGGGGAGCATTTT. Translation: CASSEEGEEGTGEHF.

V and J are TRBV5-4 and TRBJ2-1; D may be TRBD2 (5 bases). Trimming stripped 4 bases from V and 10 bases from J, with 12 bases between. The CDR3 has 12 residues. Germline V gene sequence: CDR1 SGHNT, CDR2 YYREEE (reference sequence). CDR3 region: CASSAPGSEQFF. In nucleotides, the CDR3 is TGTGCCAGCAGCGCCCCGGGGTCCGAGCAGTTCTTC.

The DNA of the CDR3 is TGTGCCACCAGTTCAGGACAGGGAATGAAAGAGACCCAGTACTTC. As protein: CATSSGQGMKETQYF. V usage is TRBV24-1 and J usage is TRBJ2-5; 8 nucleotides agree with TRBD1. CDR3 size: 15 residues. Germline CDR1 KGHDR, CDR2 SFDVKD. The ends lost 6 bases at V and 3 bases at J; junction bases unmatched: 8.

CDR3 coding DNA: TGCGCCAGCAGCGAACGACAGGGGGGTAGCTCCGGGGAGCTGTTTTTT. This gives the protein CASSERQGGSSGELFF. The chain is built from TRBV5-1 and TRBJ2-2; 9 bases agree with TRBD1. The CDR3 is 16 amino acids. Germline-derived CDR1 and CDR2 are SGHRS and YFSETQ. V dropped 4 bases and J dropped 6; count of bases not matched to a gene: 10.

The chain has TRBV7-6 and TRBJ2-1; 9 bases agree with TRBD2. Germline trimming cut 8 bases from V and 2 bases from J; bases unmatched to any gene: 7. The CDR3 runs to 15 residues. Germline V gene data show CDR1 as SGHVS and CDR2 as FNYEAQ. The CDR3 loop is CASVPAGGTYNEQFF. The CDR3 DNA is TGTGCCAGCGTACCAGCGGGGGGTACCTACAATGAGCAGTTCTTC.

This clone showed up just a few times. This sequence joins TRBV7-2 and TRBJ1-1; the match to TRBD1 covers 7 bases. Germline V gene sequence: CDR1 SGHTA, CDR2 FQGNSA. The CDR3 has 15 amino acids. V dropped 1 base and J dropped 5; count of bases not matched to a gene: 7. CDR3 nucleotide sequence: TGTGCCAGCAGCTTAGGGCGGACAGGTAGGACTGAAGCTTTCTTT. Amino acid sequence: CASSLGRTGRTEAFF.

CDR3: CSVITGVSEQYF. The CDR3 coding sequence is TGCAGCGTGATTACAGGGGTCTCCGAGCAGTACTTC. V is TRBV29-1 and J is TRBJ2-7, with 7 bases identical to TRBD1. The CDR3 has 12 amino acids. Trimming at V came to 6 bases and at J to 6 bases, leaving 8 bases not matched to a gene. CDR1 is SQVTM, CDR2 ANQGSEA, per germline.

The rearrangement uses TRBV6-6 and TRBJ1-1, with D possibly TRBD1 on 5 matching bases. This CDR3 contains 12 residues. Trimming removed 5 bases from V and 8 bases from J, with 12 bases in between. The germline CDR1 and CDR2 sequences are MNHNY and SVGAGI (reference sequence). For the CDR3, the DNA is TGTGCCAGCAGTCGGTTAACAGGAGAAGCTTTCTTT. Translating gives CASSRLTGEAFF.

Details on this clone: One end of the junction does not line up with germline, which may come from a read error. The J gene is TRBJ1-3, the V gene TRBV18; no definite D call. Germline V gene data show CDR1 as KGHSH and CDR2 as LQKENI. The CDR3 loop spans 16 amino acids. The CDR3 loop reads CASSPPLGPTGNTIYF. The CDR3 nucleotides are TGTGCCAGCTCACCACCGCTGGGCCCTACTGGGAACACCATATATTTT. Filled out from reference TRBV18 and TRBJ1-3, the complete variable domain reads NAGVMQNPRHLVRRRGQEARLRCSPMKGHSHVYWYRQLPEEGLKFMVYLQKENIIDESGMPKERFSAEFPKEGPSILRIQQVVRGDSAAYFCASSPPLGPTGNTIYFGEGSWLTVV.

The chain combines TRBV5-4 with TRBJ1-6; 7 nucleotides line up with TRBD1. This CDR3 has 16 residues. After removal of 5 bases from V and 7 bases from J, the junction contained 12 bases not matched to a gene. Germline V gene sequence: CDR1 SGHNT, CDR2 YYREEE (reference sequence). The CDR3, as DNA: TGTGCCAGCAGAGGGATCAAAACAGGGGACAATTCACCCCTCCACTTT. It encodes CASRGIKTGDNSPLHF.

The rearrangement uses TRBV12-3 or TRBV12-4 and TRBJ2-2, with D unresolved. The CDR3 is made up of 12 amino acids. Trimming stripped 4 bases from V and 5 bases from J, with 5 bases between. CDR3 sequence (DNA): TGTGCCAGCAGTTCCAGTACCGGGGAGCTGTTTTTT. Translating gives CASSSSTGELFF.

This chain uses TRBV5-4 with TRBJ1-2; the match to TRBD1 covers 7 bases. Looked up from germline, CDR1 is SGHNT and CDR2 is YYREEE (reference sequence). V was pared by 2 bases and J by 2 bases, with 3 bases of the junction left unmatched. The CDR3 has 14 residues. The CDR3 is CASSFAGGNYGYTF. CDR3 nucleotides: TGTGCCAGCAGCTTCGCAGGGGGAAACTATGGCTACACCTTC.

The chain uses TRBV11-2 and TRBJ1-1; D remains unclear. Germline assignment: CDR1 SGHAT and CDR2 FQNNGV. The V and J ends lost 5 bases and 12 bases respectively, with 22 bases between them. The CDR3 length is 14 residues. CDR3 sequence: CASSVDSLTLLTFF. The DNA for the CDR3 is TGTGCCAGCAGCGTCGACTCTCTTACACTCTTAACTTTCTTT.

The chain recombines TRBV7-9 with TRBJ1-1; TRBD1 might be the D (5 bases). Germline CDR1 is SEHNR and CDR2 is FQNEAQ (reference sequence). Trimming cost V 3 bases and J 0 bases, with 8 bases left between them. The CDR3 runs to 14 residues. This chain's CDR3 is CASSFQGLNTEAFF. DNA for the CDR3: TGTGCCAGCAGCTTCCAGGGCTTGAACACTGAAGCTTTCTTT.

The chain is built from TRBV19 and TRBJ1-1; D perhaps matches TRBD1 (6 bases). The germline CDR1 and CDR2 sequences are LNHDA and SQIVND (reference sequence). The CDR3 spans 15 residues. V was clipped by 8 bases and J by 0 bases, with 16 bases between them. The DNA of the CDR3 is TGTGCCAGTGTAAGACAGGCTCTCATGAACACTGAAGCTTTCTTT. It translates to CASVRQALMNTEAFF.

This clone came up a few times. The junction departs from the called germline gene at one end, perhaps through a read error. CDR3 residues: CATSARDKVF. DNA for the CDR3: TGTGCCACCAGTGCCCGGGACAAAGTTTTT. V gene TRBV24-1 combines with J gene TRBJ1-4, with D possibly matching TRBD1 (6 bases). The CDR3 is 10 amino acids. Germline assignment: CDR1 KGHDR and CDR2 SFDVKD.

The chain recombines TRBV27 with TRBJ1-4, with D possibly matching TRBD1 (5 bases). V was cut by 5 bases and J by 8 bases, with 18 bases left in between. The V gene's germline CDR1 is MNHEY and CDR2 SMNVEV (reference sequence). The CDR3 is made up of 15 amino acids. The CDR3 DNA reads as TGTGCCAGCAGTCCGCGGGACGTCGGGGGAGAAAAACTGTTTTTT. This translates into CASSPRDVGGEKLFF.

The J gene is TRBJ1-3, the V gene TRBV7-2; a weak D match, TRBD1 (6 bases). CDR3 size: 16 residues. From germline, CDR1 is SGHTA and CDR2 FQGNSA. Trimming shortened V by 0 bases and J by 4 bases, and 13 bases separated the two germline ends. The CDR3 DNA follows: TGTGCCAGCAGCTTAGCGGCTACAGGGCCGGGAAACACCATATATTTT. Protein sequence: CASSLAATGPGNTIYF.

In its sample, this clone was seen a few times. DNA of the CDR3: TGCGCCAGCAGGGGGCAGGTAGATGCGAATGGCTACACCTTC. It specifies CASRGQVDANGYTF. This chain connects TRBV5-1 to TRBJ1-2; possible D gene TRBD1, 5 bases. From germline, CDR1 is SGHRS and CDR2 YFSETQ. The CDR3 runs to 14 residues. V was cut by 5 bases and J by 6 bases, with 17 bases left in between.

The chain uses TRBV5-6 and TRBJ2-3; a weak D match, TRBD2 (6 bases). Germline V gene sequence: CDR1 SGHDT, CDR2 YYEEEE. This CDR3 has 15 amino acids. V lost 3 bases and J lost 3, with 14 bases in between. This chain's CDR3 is CASSSRGFRTDTQYF. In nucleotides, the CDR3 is TGTGCCAGCAGCTCCCGGGGGTTCAGGACAGATACGCAGTATTTT.